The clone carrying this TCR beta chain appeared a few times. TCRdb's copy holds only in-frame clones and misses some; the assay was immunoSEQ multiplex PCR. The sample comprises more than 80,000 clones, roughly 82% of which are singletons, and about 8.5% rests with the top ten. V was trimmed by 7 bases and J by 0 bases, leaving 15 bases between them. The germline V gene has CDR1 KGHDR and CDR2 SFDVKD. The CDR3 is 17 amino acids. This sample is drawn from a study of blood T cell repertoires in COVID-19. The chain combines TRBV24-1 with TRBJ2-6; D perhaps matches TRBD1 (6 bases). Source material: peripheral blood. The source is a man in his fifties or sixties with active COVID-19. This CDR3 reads CATSRQDLNSGANVLTF. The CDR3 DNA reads TGTGCCACCAGCCGACAGGATTTGAACTCTGGGGCCAACGTCCTGACTTTC.